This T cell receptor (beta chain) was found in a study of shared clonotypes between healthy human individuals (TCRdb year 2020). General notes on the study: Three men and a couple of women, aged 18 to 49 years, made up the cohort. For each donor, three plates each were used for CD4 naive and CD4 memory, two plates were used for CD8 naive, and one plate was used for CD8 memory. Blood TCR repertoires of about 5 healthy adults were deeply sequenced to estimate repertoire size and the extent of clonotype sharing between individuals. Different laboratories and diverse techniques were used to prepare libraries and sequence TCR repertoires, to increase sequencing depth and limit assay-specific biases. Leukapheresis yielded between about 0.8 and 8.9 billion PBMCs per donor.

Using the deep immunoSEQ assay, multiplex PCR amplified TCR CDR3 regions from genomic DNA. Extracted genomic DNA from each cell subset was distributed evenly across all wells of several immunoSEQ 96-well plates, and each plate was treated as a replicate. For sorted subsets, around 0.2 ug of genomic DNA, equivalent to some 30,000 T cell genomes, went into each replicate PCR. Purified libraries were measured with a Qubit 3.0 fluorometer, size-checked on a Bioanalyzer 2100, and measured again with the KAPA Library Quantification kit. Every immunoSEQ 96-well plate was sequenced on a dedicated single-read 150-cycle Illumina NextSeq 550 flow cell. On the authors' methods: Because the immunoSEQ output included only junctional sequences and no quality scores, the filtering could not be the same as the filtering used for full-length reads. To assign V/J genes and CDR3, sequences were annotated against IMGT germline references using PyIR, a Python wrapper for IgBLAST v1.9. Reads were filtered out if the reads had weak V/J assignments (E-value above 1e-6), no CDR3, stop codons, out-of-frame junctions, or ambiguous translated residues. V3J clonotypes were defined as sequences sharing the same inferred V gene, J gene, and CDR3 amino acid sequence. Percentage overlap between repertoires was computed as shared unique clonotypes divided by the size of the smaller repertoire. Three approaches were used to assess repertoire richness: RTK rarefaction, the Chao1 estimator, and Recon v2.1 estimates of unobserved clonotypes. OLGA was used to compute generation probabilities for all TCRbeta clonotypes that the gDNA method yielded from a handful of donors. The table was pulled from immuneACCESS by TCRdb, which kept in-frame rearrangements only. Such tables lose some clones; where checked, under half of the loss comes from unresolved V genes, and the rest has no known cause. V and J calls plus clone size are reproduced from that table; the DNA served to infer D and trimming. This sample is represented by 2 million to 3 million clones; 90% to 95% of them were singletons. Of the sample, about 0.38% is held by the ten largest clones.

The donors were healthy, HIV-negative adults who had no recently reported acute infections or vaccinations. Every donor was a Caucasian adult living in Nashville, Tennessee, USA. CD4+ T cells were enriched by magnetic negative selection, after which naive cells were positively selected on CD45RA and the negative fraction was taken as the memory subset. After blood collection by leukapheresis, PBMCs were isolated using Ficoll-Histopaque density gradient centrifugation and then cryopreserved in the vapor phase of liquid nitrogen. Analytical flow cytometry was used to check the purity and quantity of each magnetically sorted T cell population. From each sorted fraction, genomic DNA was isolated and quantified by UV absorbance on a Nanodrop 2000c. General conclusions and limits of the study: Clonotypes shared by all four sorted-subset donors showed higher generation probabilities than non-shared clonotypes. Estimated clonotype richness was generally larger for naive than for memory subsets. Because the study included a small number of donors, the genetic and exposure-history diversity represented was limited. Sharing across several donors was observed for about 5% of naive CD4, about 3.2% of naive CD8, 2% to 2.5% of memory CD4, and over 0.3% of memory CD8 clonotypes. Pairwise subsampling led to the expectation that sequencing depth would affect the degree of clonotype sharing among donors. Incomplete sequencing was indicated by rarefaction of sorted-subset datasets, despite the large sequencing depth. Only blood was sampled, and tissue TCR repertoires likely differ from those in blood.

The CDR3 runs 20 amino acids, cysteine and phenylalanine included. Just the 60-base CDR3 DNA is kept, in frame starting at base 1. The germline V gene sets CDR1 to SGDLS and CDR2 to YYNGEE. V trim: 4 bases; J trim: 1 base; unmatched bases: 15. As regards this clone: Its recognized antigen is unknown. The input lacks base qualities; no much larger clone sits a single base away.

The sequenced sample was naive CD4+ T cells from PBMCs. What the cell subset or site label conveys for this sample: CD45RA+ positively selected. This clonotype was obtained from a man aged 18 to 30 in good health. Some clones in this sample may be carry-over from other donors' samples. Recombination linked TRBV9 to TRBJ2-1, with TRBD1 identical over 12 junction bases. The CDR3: CASSPRDRGRIIMSYNEQFF. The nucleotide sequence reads TGTGCCAGCAGCCCCCGGGACAGGGGGCGAATTATTATGTCCTACAATGAGCAGTTCTTC.